Below, 20 T cell receptor beta chains from the same sample are listed, as sequenced in a study of CD8 T cells in ankylosing spondylitis. TCRdb re-called the 5' RACE reads with MiXCR, one entry per CDR3 protein. The sample records approximately 100,000 distinct CDR3 sequences, about 8.5% being singletons. Sequences were obtained from blood, either unsorted or a sorted T cell fraction (not recorded which). Receptors were obtained from a male donor with ankylosing spondylitis or in good health (not recorded which).

This clonotype occurred many times. This chain uses TRBV25-1 with TRBJ1-4; no firm D call. This CDR3 has 14 residues. CDR1 is MGHDK, CDR2 SYGVNS, per germline. The germline V and J ends were trimmed by 1 base and 5 bases, with 8 bases remaining between them. The CDR3 sequence is CASSEWSENEKLFF. The CDR3, as DNA: TGTGCCAGCAGTGAATGGTCGGAGAATGAAAAACTGTTTTTT.

This rearrangement joins TRBV20-1 to TRBJ2-2; D may be TRBD1 (5 bases). Between the trimmed V and J ends, which lost 4 bases and 1 base, there was a span of 10 bases. Germline V lookup: CDR1 DFQATT, CDR2 SNEGSKA (reference sequence). The CDR3 contains 14 residues. Written as DNA, the CDR3 is TGCAGTGCTAAACCAGGGATGAACACCGGGGAGCTGTTTTTT. It codes for CSAKPGMNTGELFF.

Ten or more counts support this clonotype. The chain is built from TRBV3-1 and TRBJ2-2; no clear D. Per germline, CDR1 LGHDT and CDR2 YNNKEL (reference sequence). Trimming took 5 bases from V and 0 from J, leaving 7 bases between them. The CDR3 contains 14 residues. CDR3 loop: CASSFDPNTGELFF. In DNA form, the CDR3 reads TGTGCCAGCAGCTTTGATCCGAACACCGGGGAGCTGTTTTTT.

This clonotype was recorded many times. The genes are TRBV10-3 and TRBJ1-6; tentative D call: TRBD1 (6 bases). Trimming pared 6 bases from V and 0 bases from J, leaving 9 bases between. Per the germline V gene, CDR1 is ENHRY and CDR2 is SYGVKD. This CDR3 is built from 15 residues. The CDR3 here is CAIREQGSYNSPLHF. The CDR3 DNA reads as TGTGCCATCAGGGAACAGGGCTCCTATAATTCACCCCTCCACTTT.

The rearrangement links TRBV18 to TRBJ1-2, with D possibly matching TRBD1 (6 bases). The CDR3 has 16 amino acids. In germline, CDR1 is KGHSH, CDR2 LQKENI. V was pared by 3 bases and J by 4 bases, with 18 bases between. CDR3 coding DNA: TGTGCCAGCTCACCCGGACTGACAGGCTTTGGCTATGGCTACACCTTC. Protein: CASSPGLTGFGYGYTF.

As regards this clonotype: A single base separates this from a much larger clone, so it may be a read error. This chain links TRBV11-3 with TRBJ2-1; 11 nucleotides line up with TRBD2. This CDR3 is 17 amino acids long. Germline CDR1 is SGHNT and CDR2 is YENEEA. DNA of the CDR3: TGTGCCAACAGCTTAGGTTTTACTAGCGGGGGCTACAATGAGCAGTTCTTC. Encoded protein: CANSLGFTSGGYNEQFF.

This clonotype was found many times. V gene TRBV29-1 combines with J gene TRBJ1-2, with 9 positions matching TRBD1. Looked up from germline, CDR1 is SQVTM and CDR2 is ANQGSEA. This CDR3 contains 16 residues. The CDR3 region is CTASRGTGMFGYGYTF. The CDR3 nucleotides are TGCACAGCCTCTCGAGGGACAGGGATGTTCGGCTATGGCTACACCTTC.

This clonotype was observed many times. V and J are TRBV20-1 and TRBJ1-1; possible D gene TRBD1, 5 bases. Trimming shortened V by 3 bases and J by 11 bases, and 22 bases separated the two germline ends. CDR1 DFQATT and CDR2 SNEGSKA come from the germline V gene (reference sequence). This CDR3 comprises 14 residues. The CDR3 DNA is TGCAGTGCTAGCTTTCAGGAACAGGCTTTTGGGGCTTTCTTT. This encodes CSASFQEQAFGAFF.

The table lists this clonotype with many counts. A much larger clone is a single base away; this may be a read error. The chain couples TRBV29-1 to TRBJ2-1; no firm D call. Germline V gene lookup returns CDR1 SQVTM and CDR2 ANQGSEA. The CDR3 has 12 residues. Trimming took off 1 base at V and 6 bases at J, with 7 bases between the two ends. Here the CDR3 reads CSVEGDGNEQFF. The CDR3 nucleotides are TGCAGCGTTGAAGGGGATGGCAATGAGCAGTTCTTC.

The table lists this clonotype with many counts. The chain joins TRBV20-1 to TRBJ1-2, with unresolved D. Trimming pared 8 bases from V and 2 bases from J, leaving 9 bases between. CDR1 DFQATT and CDR2 SNEGSKA come from the germline V gene (reference sequence). The CDR3 sequence is 11 residues long. In nucleotides, the CDR3 is TGCAGTAGACGCTTGAACTATGGCTACACCTTC. Translated, it gives CSRRLNYGYTF.

This clonotype was detected only a few times. J is TRBJ2-3 and V is TRBV7-6, with 9 nucleotides matching TRBD2. The germline V gene has CDR1 SGHVS and CDR2 FNYEAQ. The CDR3 runs 20 residues. The junction had 18 bases not matched to a gene; V was cut back by 1 base and J by 4 bases. In DNA, the CDR3 is TGTGCCAGCAGCTTAGGTTACGTTCTGCTAGCGGGGTCTGTCGCAGATACGCAGTATTTT. Its protein is CASSLGYVLLAGSVADTQYF.

The chain is built from TRBV29-1 and TRBJ2-7, with TRBD1 matching over 9 bases. With V trimmed by 7 bases and J by 5 bases, 12 bases remained unmatched. CDR3 size: 14 residues. Looked up from germline, CDR1 is SQVTM and CDR2 is ANQGSEA. The CDR3 region has the DNA TGCAGCGCAGGCCGGGACAGGGAGATCCACGAGCAGTACTTC. It encodes CSAGRDREIHEQYF.

This clonotype appeared many times. The CDR3 here is CASSPRGFSSYEQYF. CDR3 DNA sequence: TGTGCCAGCAGCCCCCGTGGCTTCAGCTCCTACGAGCAGTACTTC. V usage is TRBV9 and J usage is TRBJ2-7; D not certain. The CDR3 is made up of 15 amino acids. Germline V gene sequence: CDR1 SGDLS, CDR2 YYNGEE. V lost 4 bases, J lost 0 bases, and 14 bases lay in between. Full variable domain (outside the CDR3, taken from reference TRBV9 and TRBJ2-7): DSGVTQTPKHLITATGQRVTLRCSPRSGDLSVYWYQQSLDQGLQFLIQYYNGEERAKGNILERFSAQQFPDLHSELNLSSLELGDSALYFCASSPRGFSSYEQYFGPGTRLTVT.

This clonotype came up many times. The chain recombines TRBV14 with TRBJ2-3; D unresolved. CDR1 SGHDN and CDR2 FVKESK come from the germline V gene. The CDR3 runs to 15 residues. V was clipped by 4 bases and J by 0 bases, with 11 bases between them. CDR3 bases: TGTGCCAGCAGCCTCAATTTTGCTAGCACAGATACGCAGTATTTT. Translating gives CASSLNFASTDTQYF.

Ten or more counts support this clonotype. V gene TRBV10-3 combines with J gene TRBJ2-5, with TRBD2 matching 8 bases. CDR1 is ENHRY and CDR2 is SYGVKD in the germline V gene. The junction had 8 bases not matched to a gene; V was cut back by 6 bases and J by 5 bases. The CDR3 is 14 residues long. CDR3 protein: CAISIAGTLETQYF. CDR3 nucleotide sequence: TGTGCCATCAGCATAGCGGGAACTTTGGAGACCCAGTACTTC.

The table lists this clonotype with many counts. This chain joins TRBV9 and TRBJ2-2, with TRBD1 identical over 8 bases. Germline values: CDR1 SGDLS, CDR2 YYNGEE. The CDR3 loop spans 15 amino acids. With V trimmed by 1 base and J by 3 bases, 2 bases remained unmatched. Written as DNA, the CDR3 is TGTGCCAGCAGCGTACAGGGGGCGTACACCGGGGAGCTGTTTTTT. Translation: CASSVQGAYTGELFF.

V gene TRBV18 combines with J gene TRBJ1-1; 10 nucleotides align to TRBD1. Germline CDR1 reads KGHSH; CDR2 reads LQKENI. The CDR3 runs to 16 residues. The ends lost 3 bases at V and 1 base at J; junction bases unmatched: 5. CDR3 sequence: CASSPGQGKGNTEAFF. CDR3 in DNA: TGTGCCAGCTCACCGGGACAGGGGAAGGGGAACACTGAAGCTTTCTTT.

This clonotype was seen repeatedly, ten times or more. CDR3 in DNA: TGTGCCAGCTCGCGGGGACAGGGGCTAGCTGAAGCTTTCTTT. Translated: CASSRGQGLAEAFF. This chain links TRBV18 with TRBJ1-1, with 10 bases fitting TRBD1. From germline, CDR1 is KGHSH and CDR2 LQKENI. The CDR3 length is 14 residues. The ends lost 6 bases at V and 6 bases at J; junction bases unmatched: 7.

This chain links TRBV20-1 with TRBJ2-1; no clear D gene. The germline CDR1 and CDR2 sequences are DFQATT and SNEGSKA (reference sequence). The CDR3 has 10 amino acids. V gave up 6 bases and J gave up 3 bases, with 3 bases separating them. Here the CDR3 reads CSAFYNEQFF. CDR3 nucleotide sequence: TGCAGTGCCTTCTACAATGAGCAGTTCTTC.

This clonotype was recorded many times. The germline gene is not matched at one end of the junction; a read error may be the cause. V usage is TRBV20-1 and J usage is TRBJ1-5; no firm D call. Germline CDR1 is DFQATT and CDR2 is SNEGSKA (reference sequence). The CDR3 runs to 13 residues. The chain's CDR3 is CSARGYSNQPQHF. CDR3 sequence (DNA): TGCAGTGCAAGAGGTTATAGCAATCAGCCCCAGCATTTT.